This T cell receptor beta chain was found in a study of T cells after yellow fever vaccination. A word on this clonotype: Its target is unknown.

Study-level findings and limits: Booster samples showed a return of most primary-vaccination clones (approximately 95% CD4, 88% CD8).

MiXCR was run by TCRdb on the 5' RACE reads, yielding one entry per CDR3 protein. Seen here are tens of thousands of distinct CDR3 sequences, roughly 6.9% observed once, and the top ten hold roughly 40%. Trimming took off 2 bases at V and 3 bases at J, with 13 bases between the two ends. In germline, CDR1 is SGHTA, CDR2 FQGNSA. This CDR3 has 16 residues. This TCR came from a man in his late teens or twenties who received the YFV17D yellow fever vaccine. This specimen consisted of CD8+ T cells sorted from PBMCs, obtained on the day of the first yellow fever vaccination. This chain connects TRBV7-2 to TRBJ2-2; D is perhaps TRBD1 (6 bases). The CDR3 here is CASSLSGVVHTGELFF. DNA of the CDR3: TGTGCCAGCAGCTTATCAGGGGTCGTTCACACCGGGGAGCTGTTTTTT.